One sample yielded the 25 T cell receptor beta chains listed below, sequenced in a study of blood T cell repertoires in COVID-19. Measured with immunoSEQ multiplex PCR; TCRdb has only the in-frame clones, and not every one. This table has some 240,000 clones, roughly four fifths appearing once. What was sequenced was peripheral blood. These receptors were collected from a woman aged 55-70 years with active or convalescent COVID-19.

The chain is built from TRBV5-1 and TRBJ2-2; D perhaps matches TRBD1 (6 bases). V lost 2 bases to trimming and J lost 5 bases, with 10 bases between them. Germline V CDR1 and CDR2: SGHRS, YFSETQ. This CDR3 contains 14 residues. As DNA, the CDR3 is TGCGCCAGCAGCTTCACAGGGCGAACCGGGGAGCTGTTTTTT. It translates to CASSFTGRTGELFF.

This chain links TRBV7-2 with TRBJ2-3, with 7 bases aligning to TRBD2. Trimming removed 1 base from V and 1 base from J; junction bases left unmatched: 2. CDR1 is SGHTA, CDR2 FQGNSA, per germline. The CDR3 runs 15 residues. For the CDR3, the DNA is TGTGCCAGCAGCTTAGGGGCGGGGGGCACAGATACGCAGTATTTT. The encoded protein is CASSLGAGGTDTQYF.

This clone occurred a few times. The chain joins TRBV29-1 to TRBJ2-7; TRBD2 is a possible D gene (6 bases). The germline V gene encodes CDR1 SQVTM and CDR2 ANQGSEA. Trimming shortened V by 4 bases and J by 5 bases, and 21 bases separated the two germline ends. CDR3 length equals 15 residues. The CDR3 reads CSVAHVGTGDHEQYF. CDR3 coding DNA: TGCAGCGTTGCCCATGTGGGGACTGGGGATCACGAGCAGTACTTC.

The count of this clone is one. The CDR3 DNA sequence: TGCGCCAGCAGCTTGGCGAGGGGGCGGGATGGCTACACCTTC. This gives the protein CASSLARGRDGYTF. This rearrangement joins TRBV5-1 to TRBJ1-2, with 7 bases lining up with TRBD1. The CDR3 is 14 residues long. CDR1 is SGHRS, CDR2 YFSETQ, per germline. With 0 bases clipped from V and 6 bases from J, the junction kept 5 bases outside the gene matches.

This clone was picked up one time. The chain couples TRBV18 to TRBJ1-3; D possibly corresponds to TRBD1 (6 bases). Germline V gene sequence: CDR1 KGHSH, CDR2 LQKENI. V lost 4 bases and J lost 1, with 11 bases in between. The CDR3 consists of 15 residues. The CDR3 is CASSRGGTSGNTIYF. Written as DNA, the CDR3 is TGTGCCAGCTCACGAGGGGGTACGTCTGGAAACACCATATATTTT.

The gene calls are TRBV5-1 and TRBJ1-6; 8 bases map to TRBD1. V lost 7 bases, J lost 8 bases, and 11 bases stayed unmatched. Germline V gene sequence: CDR1 SGHRS, CDR2 YFSETQ. The CDR3 consists of 15 residues. CDR3: CASRETGDLYSPLHF. CDR3 bases: TGCGCCAGCCGTGAGACAGGGGATCTTTATTCACCCCTCCACTTT.

This clone appeared many times. The chain is built from TRBV19 and TRBJ1-5; the D is unclear. The CDR3 covers 14 residues. Germline loops: CDR1 LNHDA, CDR2 SQIVND (reference sequence). V was cut by 5 bases and J by 3 bases, with 11 bases left in between. The CDR3 is CASSGLQYNQPQHF. CDR3 sequence (DNA): TGTGCCAGTAGTGGCCTACAGTACAATCAGCCCCAGCATTTT.

V and J are TRBV11-3 and TRBJ2-3; D is perhaps TRBD2 (6 bases). Looked up from germline, CDR1 is SGHNT and CDR2 is YENEEA. V lost 1 base, J lost 2 bases, and 10 bases lay in between. The CDR3 is 15 amino acids. The DNA of the CDR3 is TGTGCCAGCAGCTTAGCCGGGGGAGACACAGATACGCAGTATTTT. Protein: CASSLAGGDTDTQYF.

The gene calls are TRBV13 and TRBJ2-1; 10 bases fit TRBD2. The V and J ends lost 0 bases and 10 bases, in that order; junction bases with no gene match: 6. Germline CDR1 reads PRHDT; CDR2 reads FYEKMQ (reference sequence). The CDR3 has 15 residues. CDR3 in DNA: TGTGCCAGCAGCTTAGGACTAGCGGGGCTTGGGGAGCAGTTCTTC. Its translation: CASSLGLAGLGEQFF. Full variable domain (remainder filled in from reference TRBV13 and TRBJ2-1): AAGVIQSPRHLIKEKRETATLKCYPIPRHDTVYWYQQGPGQDPQFLISFYEKMQSDKGSIPDRFSAQQFSDYHSELNMSSLELGDSALYFCASSLGLAGLGEQFFGPGTRLTVL.

V gene TRBV19 combines with J gene TRBJ2-1, with 8 bases aligning to TRBD1. From germline, CDR1 is LNHDA and CDR2 SQIVND (reference sequence). The ends lost 4 bases at V and 9 bases at J; junction bases unmatched: 8. CDR3 length equals 14 residues. This CDR3 is CASSRGQGEGEQFF. For the CDR3, the DNA is TGTGCCAGTAGTAGAGGACAGGGTGAAGGTGAGCAGTTCTTC.

This clone has more than one count but fewer than ten. This chain uses TRBV12-5 with TRBJ2-5; D is ambiguous. Germline CDR1 LGHNT, CDR2 FRNRAP. V was shortened by 6 bases and J by 3 bases, with 8 bases between the two germline ends. The CDR3 contains 12 residues. This CDR3 is CASGDWEETQYF. The CDR3 DNA follows: TGTGCTAGTGGCGACTGGGAAGAGACCCAGTACTTC. Full variable domain (rest looked up from reference TRBV12-5 and TRBJ2-5): DARVTQTPRHKVTEMGQEVTMRCQPILGHNTVFWYRQTMMQGLELLAYFRNRAPLDDSGMPKDRFSAEMPDATLATLKIQPSEPRDSAVYFCASGDWEETQYFGPGTRLLVL.

This clone was seen repeatedly, ten times or more. This sample includes further DNA sequences coding for the same CDR3. The chain joins TRBV10-3 to TRBJ1-1, with a tentative D call TRBD1 (5 bases). The CDR3 has 14 amino acids. Germline V lookup: CDR1 ENHRY, CDR2 SYGVKD. Between the trimmed V and J ends, which lost 2 bases and 2 bases, there was a span of 9 bases. The CDR3 region is CAISEGDSNTEAFF. The CDR3 DNA reads as TGTGCCATCAGTGAGGGGGACTCAAACACTGAAGCTTTCTTT.

For the CDR3, the DNA is TGTGCCAGCAGTTTAGGGGGGTTTGGGGAGCAGTTCTTC. Its translation: CASSLGGFGEQFF. V is TRBV27 and J is TRBJ2-1; possibly TRBD2 for D (6 bases). Germline loops: CDR1 MNHEY, CDR2 SMNVEV (reference sequence). The CDR3 is 13 amino acids. The V gene lost 2 bases and the J gene lost 10 bases, with 12 bases spanning the gap.

The CDR3 loop reads CASSLGRDQPQHF. CDR3 DNA: TGTGCCAGCAGCTTGGGCAGGGATCAGCCCCAGCATTTT. This chain links TRBV5-5 with TRBJ1-5; the D gene is possibly TRBD1 (5 bases). There are 13 residues in the CDR3. The germline V and J ends were trimmed by 0 bases and 5 bases, with 6 bases remaining between them. Germline assignment: CDR1 SGHKS and CDR2 YYEKEE (reference sequence).

The chain is built from TRBV3-1 (or the pseudogene TRBV3-2) and TRBJ2-4; tentatively, D is TRBD1 (6 bases). The CDR3 loop spans 14 amino acids. Germline CDR1 reads LGHDT; CDR2 reads YNNKEL (reference sequence). V was clipped by 0 bases and J by 6 bases, with 9 bases between them. The CDR3 reads CASSQDLGGNIQYF. The CDR3 region has the DNA TGTGCCAGCAGCCAAGATTTAGGGGGAAACATTCAGTACTTC.

This chain links TRBV9 with TRBJ2-7; 8 bases align to TRBD2. CDR1 is SGDLS, CDR2 YYNGEE, per germline. J gave up 6 bases and V 0 bases, and 11 bases lay outside the gene matches. This CDR3 is built from 16 residues. The CDR3 protein is CASSVGAGGARGEQYF. The DNA of the CDR3 is TGTGCCAGCAGCGTAGGAGCCGGGGGGGCCCGGGGCGAGCAGTACTTC.

The chain joins TRBV27 to TRBJ1-4, with D unresolved. Trimming pared 4 bases from V and 4 bases from J, leaving 10 bases between. Germline V gene data show CDR1 as MNHEY and CDR2 as SMNVEV (reference sequence). This CDR3 region has 14 residues. The CDR3 nucleotides are TGTGCCAGCAGTTCGCGGCTCCTTAATGAAAAACTGTTTTTT. Translating gives CASSSRLLNEKLFF.

The chain is built from TRBV28 and TRBJ2-7, with a possible D match to TRBD1 (7 bases). CDR1 MDHEN and CDR2 SYDVKM come from the germline V gene. The CDR3 extends over 14 amino acids. V lost 7 bases and J 9 bases, leaving 22 bases between the germline ends. This CDR3 reads CASTAQGGSVAQYF. Here the CDR3 DNA reads TGTGCCAGCACAGCCCAGGGGGGATCAGTTGCGCAGTACTTC. Drawing the rest from reference TRBV28 and TRBJ2-7, the complete variable domain is DVKVTQSSRYLVKRTGEKVFLECVQDMDHENMFWYRQDPGLGLRLIYFSYDVKMKEKGDIPEGYSVSREKKERFSLILESASTNQTSMYLCASTAQGGSVAQYFGPGTRLTVT.

The V gene is TRBV12-5, the J gene TRBJ1-5; 7 nucleotides agree with TRBD1. V lost 1 base, J lost 6 bases, and 3 bases stayed unmatched. Germline values: CDR1 LGHNT, CDR2 FRNRAP. The CDR3 consists of 14 residues. The CDR3 reads CASGLEGAAQPQHF. The DNA for the CDR3 is TGTGCTAGTGGTTTGGAGGGGGCGGCTCAGCCCCAGCATTTT.

This clone has more than one count but fewer than ten. The genes are TRBV10-3 and TRBJ1-1; TRBD1 is a possible D gene (5 bases). V was trimmed by 4 bases and J by 8 bases, leaving 14 bases between them. This CDR3 spans 13 amino acids. Germline lookup yields CDR1 ENHRY and CDR2 SYGVKD. The DNA for the CDR3 is TGTGCCATCAGTGCCCAAATCCAGGGCGAAGCTTTCTTT. Amino acid sequence: CAISAQIQGEAFF.

The chain has TRBV2 and TRBJ2-5, with 11 bases lining up with TRBD2. J was trimmed by 4 bases and V by 4 bases; bases with no gene match: 5. The length of the CDR3 is 15 residues. The germline V gene encodes CDR1 SNHLY and CDR2 FYNNEI. This CDR3 is CASSAFTSGGETQYF. The CDR3 DNA reads TGTGCCAGCAGTGCCTTTACTAGCGGGGGAGAGACCCAGTACTTC.

The chain uses TRBV11-3 and TRBJ1-2; D not certain. The V gene's germline CDR1 is SGHNT and CDR2 YENEEA. V was shortened by 5 bases and J by 2 bases, with 18 bases between the two germline ends. The CDR3 is 16 residues long. CDR3 sequence reads: CASSASRGPGNYGYTF. Written as DNA, the CDR3 is TGTGCCAGCAGCGCCTCCCGCGGACCGGGGAACTATGGCTACACCTTC.

The chain combines TRBV12-5 with TRBJ2-7; 12 bases align to TRBD1. CDR1 is LGHNT, CDR2 FRNRAP, per germline. The CDR3 spans 15 residues. The V gene end was trimmed by 4 bases and the J gene end by 8 bases; junction bases not matched to a gene: 9. The CDR3 spells CASGSEPGQGAKQYF. For the CDR3, the DNA is TGTGCTAGTGGTTCGGAACCGGGACAGGGGGCAAAGCAGTACTTC.

This rearrangement joins TRBV5-1 to TRBJ2-6; 8 bases map to TRBD1. The V gene's germline CDR1 is SGHRS and CDR2 YFSETQ. This CDR3 spans 12 amino acids. Trimming took 3 bases from V and 19 from J; bases not matched to a gene: 9. CDR3 in amino acids: CASSSAGQANTF. CDR3 nucleotides: TGCGCCAGCAGCTCGGCGGGACAGGCCAACACTTTC.

This clone has a handful of counts. The genes are TRBV6-5 and TRBJ1-3; possibly TRBD1 for D (6 bases). The ends were cut back, 6 bases at V and 4 bases at J, with 16 bases in the middle. The CDR3 spans 15 residues. In germline, CDR1 is MNHEY, CDR2 SVGAGI. The DNA of the CDR3 is TGTGCCAGCAGACAAGATACAGGGCCAGGAAACACCATATATTTT. Protein sequence: CASRQDTGPGNTIYF.